A selection of T cell receptor beta chains follows, all from one sample in a study of blood T cell repertoires in COVID-19. Measured with immunoSEQ multiplex PCR; TCRdb has only the in-frame clones, and not every one. The table shows more than 15,000 clones, with more than 85% occurring only once. The sequenced sample consisted of peripheral blood. Source of these receptors: a human donor in a cohort sampled during active COVID-19. The CDR3 runs from the conserved cysteine through the conserved F or W. The D gene is left open where the match is weak. The listing skips clone size in some rows; elsewhere it reads once, few, many or a size class.

clone_size: -
j_call: TRBJ2-3
v_call: TRBV4-2
d_call: TRBD2
cdr3_aa: CASSQDLSAGGTDTQYF
cdr3_nt: TGTGCCAGCAGCCAAGATCTCTCGGCGGGGGGCACAGATACGCAGTATTTT

clone_size: once
j_call: TRBJ2-2
v_call: TRBV7-9
d_call: TRBD1
cdr3_aa: CASSRDRGLANTGELFF
cdr3_nt: TGTGCCAGCAGCCGCGACAGGGGGCTAGCCAACACCGGGGAGCTGTTTTTT

clone_size: -
j_call: TRBJ2-7
v_call: TRBV5-6
d_call: TRBD2
cdr3_aa: CASSLMGLADSYEQYF
cdr3_nt: TGTGCCAGCAGCTTGATGGGACTAGCGGACTCCTACGAGCAGTACTTC

clone_size: -
j_call: TRBJ1-3
v_call: TRBV19
d_call: -
cdr3_aa: CASSISQLSGNTIYF
cdr3_nt: TGTGCCAGTAGTATCTCACAGCTCTCTGGAAACACCATATATTTT

clone_size: -
j_call: TRBJ2-7
v_call: TRBV30
d_call: TRBD2
cdr3_aa: CAWSSESGTRNYYEQYF
cdr3_nt: TGTGCCTGGAGTTCCGAGTCCGGGACTAGGAACTACTACGAGCAGTACTTC

clone_size: -
j_call: TRBJ2-3
v_call: TRBV4-1
d_call: TRBD1
cdr3_aa: CASSQEVPGTGISDTQYF
cdr3_nt: TGCGCCAGCAGCCAAGAAGTACCCGGGACAGGGATTTCAGATACGCAGTATTTT

clone_size: -
j_call: TRBJ1-5
v_call: TRBV11-2
d_call: TRBD1
cdr3_aa: CASSWDRGGDQPQHF
cdr3_nt: TGTGCCAGCAGCTGGGACAGGGGGGGAGATCAGCCCCAGCATTTT

clone_size: -
j_call: TRBJ2-1
v_call: TRBV11-3
d_call: TRBD2
cdr3_aa: CASSYDSAGGPGNEQFF
cdr3_nt: TGTGCCAGCAGCTACGACAGCGCGGGAGGGCCGGGCAATGAGCAGTTCTTC

clone_size: -
j_call: TRBJ2-7
v_call: TRBV11-2
d_call: -
cdr3_aa: CASSTTKQAVSSYEQYF
cdr3_nt: TGTGCCAGCAGCACAACTAAACAGGCAGTTAGCTCCTACGAGCAGTACTTC

clone_size: -
j_call: TRBJ2-2
v_call: TRBV11-2
d_call: -
cdr3_aa: CASSLVPWALQGTGELFF
cdr3_nt: TGTGCCAGCAGCTTAGTTCCCTGGGCGCTTCAGGGGACCGGGGAGCTGTTTTTT

clone_size: -
j_call: TRBJ1-2
v_call: TRBV20-1
d_call: -
cdr3_aa: CSAFRYGYTF
cdr3_nt: TGCAGTGCTTTCCGTTATGGCTACACCTTC

clone_size: -
j_call: TRBJ1-2
v_call: TRBV19
d_call: -
cdr3_aa: CASEDTDRSSYTF
cdr3_nt: TGTGCCAGTGAGGATACTGATCGTTCGAGCTACACCTTC

clone_size: -
j_call: TRBJ2-1
v_call: TRBV15
d_call: -
cdr3_aa: CATSRDRLALTYNEQFF
cdr3_nt: TGTGCCACCAGCAGAGATCGTCTGGCCTTGACCTACAATGAGCAGTTCTTC

clone_size: -
j_call: TRBJ2-1
v_call: TRBV9
d_call: TRBD2
cdr3_aa: CASSVEASGTDNEQFF
cdr3_nt: TGTGCCAGCAGCGTAGAGGCTAGCGGGACCGACAATGAGCAGTTCTTC

clone_size: once
j_call: TRBJ2-2
v_call: TRBV4-2
d_call: -
cdr3_aa: CASSQDRVSQENTGELFF
cdr3_nt: TGTGCCAGCAGCCAAGATCGAGTGTCGCAGGAGAACACCGGGGAGCTGTTTTTT

clone_size: -
j_call: TRBJ2-3
v_call: TRBV27
d_call: -
cdr3_aa: CASRPTSFSDTQYF
cdr3_nt: TGTGCCAGCAGACCGACTAGTTTTTCAGATACGCAGTATTTT

clone_size: -
j_call: TRBJ1-1
v_call: TRBV27
d_call: TRBD1
cdr3_aa: CASSSGQGIFMNTEAFF
cdr3_nt: TGTGCCAGCAGTTCCGGACAGGGAATATTCATGAACACTGAAGCTTTCTTT

clone_size: -
j_call: TRBJ2-1
v_call: TRBV4-3
d_call: TRBD2
cdr3_aa: CASSQEGVGGGYNEQFF
cdr3_nt: TGCGCCAGCAGCCAAGAAGGGGTCGGCGGGGGATACAATGAGCAGTTCTTC

clone_size: -
j_call: TRBJ2-1
v_call: TRBV7-8
d_call: -
cdr3_aa: CASSALTGFSYNEQFF
cdr3_nt: TGTGCCAGCAGCGCACTAACGGGTTTCTCCTACAATGAGCAGTTCTTC

clone_size: -
j_call: TRBJ1-4
v_call: TRBV19
d_call: -
cdr3_aa: CASSKTSWDEKLFF
cdr3_nt: TGTGCCAGTAGTAAGACAAGTTGGGATGAAAAACTGTTTTTT

clone_size: -
j_call: TRBJ2-1
v_call: TRBV7-3
d_call: TRBD1
cdr3_aa: CASSLTRDRVSGHEQFF
cdr3_nt: TGTGCCAGCAGCTTAACACGGGACAGGGTCAGCGGTCATGAGCAGTTCTTC

clone_size: -
j_call: TRBJ2-1
v_call: TRBV5-4
d_call: TRBD2
cdr3_aa: CASSPSTSGGYNEQFF
cdr3_nt: TGTGCCAGCAGCCCTTCGACTAGCGGGGGTTACAATGAGCAGTTCTTC